These 29 T cell receptor beta chains share one sample of origin, sequenced in a study of T cells in Graves' hyperthyroidism and ophthalmopathy. TCR beta CDR3 region amplification was performed from RNA transcripts. The study used the HTBI primer set for a first-round RT-PCR of the TCR CDR3. TCRdb re-derived calls from the multiplex PCR reads in MiXCR, one entry per CDR3 protein. The sample includes hundreds of thousands of distinct CDR3 sequences, roughly 17% of them seen just once. Sequencing was carried out using blood. The receptors were gathered from a woman in her 30s with Graves' hyperthyroidism.

The chain carries TRBV6-1 and TRBJ2-7; a possible D gene is TRBD1 (5 bases). This CDR3 is built from 15 residues. The V end was cut by 6 bases, the J end by 2 bases, with 17 bases between. The germline V gene encodes CDR1 MNHNS and CDR2 SASEGT. In nucleotides, the CDR3 is TGTGCCAGCAGCCGCTCCACCCAGGGCGCCTACGAGCAGTACTTC. Translated: CASSRSTQGAYEQYF.

This clonotype showed up many times. The chain has TRBV7-2 and TRBJ2-5; 8 positions agree with TRBD2. This CDR3 has 14 amino acids. Per germline, CDR1 SGHTA and CDR2 FQGNSA. Unmatched junction bases numbered 5, after V lost 6 bases and J lost 2 bases. The DNA of the CDR3 is TGTGCCAGCAGTCACGGGAGGGATCAAGAGACCCAGTACTTC. Its translation is CASSHGRDQETQYF. Full variable domain (missing parts from reference TRBV7-2 and TRBJ2-5): GAGVSQSPSNKVTEKGKDVELRCDPISGHTALYWYRQSLGQGLEFLIYFQGNSAPDKSGLPSDRFSAERTGGSVSTLTIQRTQQEDSAVYLCASSHGRDQETQYFGPGTRLLVL.

In this sample, this clonotype turned up many times. The gene calls are TRBV7-6 and TRBJ2-3, with a weak D call TRBD2 (5 bases). V shed 5 bases and J shed 2 bases, with 11 bases lying between them. Germline V lookup: CDR1 SGHVS, CDR2 FNYEAQ. This CDR3 has 14 residues. CDR3: CASSAGLFTDTQYF. CDR3 sequence (DNA): TGTGCCAGCAGCGCCGGACTCTTCACAGATACGCAGTATTTT.

This clonotype has a count of ten or more. This rearrangement joins TRBV28 to TRBJ1-5, with D uncertain. Germline V gene data show CDR1 as MDHEN and CDR2 as SYDVKM. The CDR3 has 15 residues. The ends were cut back, 4 bases at V and 6 bases at J, with 16 bases in the middle. This CDR3 reads CASSSPPIGGQPQHF. The CDR3 region has the DNA TGTGCCAGCAGTTCCCCCCCAATAGGCGGTCAGCCCCAGCATTTT.

This clonotype has ten or more counts. The rearrangement uses TRBV20-1 and TRBJ2-3; D may be TRBD1 (5 bases). V lost 3 bases, J lost 1 base, and 8 bases lay in between. Germline-derived CDR1 and CDR2 are DFQATT and SNEGSKA (reference sequence). This CDR3 contains 13 residues. The CDR3 is CSASDSGTDTQYF. CDR3 DNA: TGCAGTGCTAGTGACAGTGGCACAGATACGCAGTATTTT.

This clonotype was counted a few times. The chain couples TRBV6-5 to TRBJ1-1; tentatively, D is TRBD1 (5 bases). The CDR3 runs to 15 residues. V gave up 0 bases and J gave up 3 bases, with 11 bases separating them. The V gene's germline CDR1 is MNHEY and CDR2 SVGAGI. CDR3 loop: CASSYSNRRDTEAFF. The CDR3, as DNA: TGTGCCAGCAGTTACTCGAACAGGAGGGACACTGAAGCTTTCTTT.

This CDR3 reads CASSLAHVLGTEAFF. Here the CDR3 DNA reads TGTGCCAGCAGCTTAGCGCATGTATTGGGAACTGAAGCTTTCTTT. The chain recombines TRBV7-2 with TRBJ1-1, with D uncertain. Per the germline V gene, CDR1 is SGHTA and CDR2 is FQGNSA. Trimming took 0 bases from V and 5 from J, leaving 13 bases between them. The CDR3 length is 15 residues.

The chain is built from TRBV20-1 and TRBJ1-6; weak D call: TRBD1 (6 bases). Germline CDR1 is DFQATT and CDR2 is SNEGSKA (reference sequence). V lost 1 base to trimming and J lost 10 bases, with 14 bases between them. This CDR3 is built from 14 residues. The CDR3 loop is CSARVSRGESPLHF. The CDR3 region has the DNA TGCAGTGCTAGAGTATCCAGGGGTGAATCACCCCTCCACTTT.

J is TRBJ1-3 and V is TRBV19, with D hard to call. V was shortened by 8 bases and J by 0 bases, with 8 bases between the two germline ends. The CDR3 spans 13 residues. CDR1 and CDR2 (germline): LNHDA, SQIVND (reference sequence). Written as DNA, the CDR3 is TGTGCCAGTGTGCAGCGCTCTGGAAACACCATATATTTT. Protein sequence: CASVQRSGNTIYF.

This clonotype was seen many times. This chain links TRBV4-2 with TRBJ2-1, with 12 bases fitting TRBD2. The V and J ends lost 0 bases and 4 bases, in that order; junction bases with no gene match: 1. Germline V CDR1 and CDR2: LGHNA, YNFKEQ. The CDR3 length is 16 residues. The CDR3 loop is CASSQEGTSGYNEQFF. The CDR3 coding sequence is TGTGCCAGCAGCCAAGAAGGGACTAGCGGGTACAATGAGCAGTTCTTC.

This clonotype has at least ten counts. This sequence joins TRBV25-1 and TRBJ2-2; D gene uncertain. The germline gives CDR1 MGHDK, CDR2 SYGVNS. This CDR3 has 15 residues. V was shortened by 7 bases and J by 0 bases, with 12 bases between the two germline ends. In DNA form, the CDR3 reads TGTGCCAGCATGAGCATAAGGTCGAACACCGGGGAGCTGTTTTTT. Amino acid sequence: CASMSIRSNTGELFF.

The gene calls are TRBV7-9 and TRBJ1-2, with no clear D. The germline V and J ends were trimmed by 1 base and 7 bases, with 10 bases remaining between them. Germline V gene lookup returns CDR1 SEHNR and CDR2 FQNEAQ (reference sequence). CDR3 length: 13 amino acids. The CDR3 nucleotides are TGTGCCAGCAGCTTAGTAACCAAAGGTGGCTACACCTTC. Translation gives CASSLVTKGGYTF.

The rearrangement joins TRBV5-1 to TRBJ2-2, with D maybe TRBD2 (5 bases). V gave up 2 bases and J gave up 5 bases, with 13 bases separating them. The CDR3 length is 15 residues. The germline V gene encodes CDR1 SGHRS and CDR2 YFSETQ. Written as DNA, the CDR3 is TGCGCCAGCAGCTTCGGACCCACGGGGACCGGGGAGCTGTTTTTT. Amino acids: CASSFGPTGTGELFF.

This clonotype occurred many times. The chain couples TRBV12-3 or TRBV12-4 to TRBJ1-6; D remains ambiguous. Trimming stripped 1 base from V and 13 bases from J, with 11 bases between. This CDR3 region has 13 residues. CDR3 nucleotide sequence: TGTGCCAGCAGTTTAGGGACGGCAGATCCCCTCCACTTT. Encoded protein: CASSLGTADPLHF.

This clonotype has at least ten counts. V gene TRBV7-2 combines with J gene TRBJ2-1; the match to TRBD2 covers 9 bases. With V trimmed by 5 bases and J by 6 bases, 11 bases remained unmatched. The CDR3 covers 16 residues. Per the germline V gene, CDR1 is SGHTA and CDR2 is FQGNSA. Here the CDR3 DNA reads TGTGCCAGCAGCCCCGGAGGGAGCGGGAGGATCAATGAGCAGTTCTTC. It is translated as CASSPGGSGRINEQFF.

The chain is built from TRBV6-2 or TRBV6-3 and TRBJ1-6; D is perhaps TRBD1 (6 bases). The V and J ends lost 2 bases and 8 bases respectively, with 16 bases between them. The length of the CDR3 is 16 residues. The germline CDR1 and CDR2 sequences are MNHEY and SVGEGT. The chain's CDR3 is CASSYRTARWDSPLHF. CDR3 DNA: TGTGCCAGCAGTTACAGGACAGCCCGCTGGGATTCACCCCTCCACTTT.

This clonotype was counted at least ten times. The chain employs TRBV2 and TRBJ1-1; D gene uncertain. Trimming removed 8 bases from V and 4 bases from J, with 11 bases in between. From germline, CDR1 is SNHLY and CDR2 FYNNEI. There are 12 residues in the CDR3. CDR3 loop: CASVTEVTEAFF. In nucleotides, the CDR3 is TGTGCCAGCGTTACAGAGGTCACTGAAGCTTTCTTT.

This clonotype was seen repeatedly, ten times or more. The limits of the CDR3 on the DNA are not certain, so only TCRdb's listed CDR3 is given. V usage is TRBV28 and J usage is TRBJ2-7; TRBD1 is the table's D call and was not checked against the DNA. The CDR3 length is 15 residues, termini included. The germline V gene encodes CDR1 MDHEN and CDR2 SYDVKM. CDR3 loop: CASSSSGQGGYEQYF.

This chain joins TRBV30 and TRBJ1-1; D is possibly TRBD1 (5 bases). The V and J ends lost 4 bases and 5 bases respectively, with 11 bases between them. CDR3 size: 12 residues. The germline V gene encodes CDR1 GTSNPN and CDR2 SVGIG (reference sequence). CDR3 sequence: CAWTPWGTEAFF. DNA for the CDR3: TGTGCCTGGACTCCATGGGGGACTGAAGCTTTCTTT.

This clonotype was seen many times. The rearrangement joins TRBV25-1 to TRBJ2-2; unclear D gene. Germline V gene sequence: CDR1 MGHDK, CDR2 SYGVNS. The CDR3 has 12 residues. Trimming removed 2 bases at V and 8 bases at J, with 6 bases between. CDR3 loop: CASSEGWGELFF. The DNA of the CDR3 is TGTGCCAGCAGTGAAGGGTGGGGGGAGCTGTTTTTT.

This clonotype was recorded at least ten times. V and J are TRBV11-2 and TRBJ1-1, with 9 bases identical to TRBD1. In germline, CDR1 is SGHAT, CDR2 FQNNGV. V trimming: 0 bases; J trimming: 1 base; junction bases outside the gene matches: 6. This CDR3 spans 17 amino acids. The CDR3 loop reads CASSLDLDRGENTEAFF. CDR3 DNA sequence: TGTGCCAGCAGCTTAGATCTGGACAGGGGAGAGAACACTGAAGCTTTCTTT. The full variable domain, its missing parts supplied by reference TRBV11-2 and TRBJ1-1, is EAGVAQSPRYKIIEKRQSVAFWCNPISGHATLYWYQQILGQGPKLLIQFQNNGVVDDSQLPKDRFSAERLKGVDSTLKIQPAKLEDSAVYLCASSLDLDRGENTEAFFGQGTRLTVV.

This sequence joins TRBV20-1 and TRBJ2-4; D ambiguous. The germline gives CDR1 DFQATT, CDR2 SNEGSKA (reference sequence). The V end lost 1 base, the J end lost 0 bases, and 4 bases lay between the germline ends. The CDR3 has 13 amino acids. The CDR3 nucleotides read TGCAGTGCTAGAGTCGAAGCCAAAAACATTCAGTACTTC. Translation: CSARVEAKNIQYF.

This clonotype was counted ten times or more. V is TRBV12-3 or TRBV12-4 and J is TRBJ1-2; the D gene is possibly TRBD1 (6 bases). The V end was cut by 6 bases, the J end by 4 bases, with 21 bases between. This CDR3 spans 16 amino acids. The CDR3 is CASSPYSRTVPYGYTF. CDR3 DNA: TGTGCCAGCAGCCCCTACTCCCGGACAGTACCCTATGGCTACACCTTC.

The gene calls are TRBV4-1 and TRBJ2-3, with D possibly being TRBD1 (5 bases). This CDR3 is 14 amino acids long. V shed 0 bases and J shed 9 bases, with 13 bases lying between them. Germline assignment: CDR1 MGHRA and CDR2 YSYEKL. CDR3 protein: CASSQETGRATQYF. For the CDR3, the DNA is TGCGCCAGCAGCCAAGAAACAGGCAGGGCAACGCAGTATTTT.

This clonotype has just a few counts. The chain recombines TRBV5-1 with TRBJ1-1, with D tentatively TRBD1 (6 bases). Germline CDR1 and CDR2: SGHRS and YFSETQ. With 0 bases removed from V and 5 bases from J, the gap between germline ends came to 11 bases. This CDR3 comprises 14 residues. The CDR3 loop reads CASSLDRDWTEAFF. The CDR3 DNA follows: TGCGCCAGCAGCTTGGACAGGGATTGGACTGAAGCTTTCTTT. Full variable domain (rest looked up from reference TRBV5-1 and TRBJ1-1): KAGVTQTPRYLIKTRGQQVTLSCSPISGHRSVSWYQQTPGQGLQFLFEYFSETQRNKGNFPGRFSGRQFSNSRSEMNVSTLELGDSALYLCASSLDRDWTEAFFGQGTRLTVV.

This clonotype was seen ten or more times. The chain carries TRBV9 and TRBJ2-3, with TRBD2 matching over 8 bases. This CDR3 contains 16 residues. Losses at the gene ends were 0 bases for V and 4 bases for J; bases not matched to a gene: 7. Per germline, CDR1 SGDLS and CDR2 YYNGEE. The CDR3 region has the DNA TGTGCCAGCAGCGTAGAAGCGGGAGTTGGTGCAGATACGCAGTATTTT. This encodes CASSVEAGVGADTQYF.

The V gene is TRBV2, the J gene TRBJ2-7, with TRBD1 identical over 7 bases. Per germline, CDR1 SNHLY and CDR2 FYNNEI. CDR3 length: 14 amino acids. V lost 4 bases and J lost 3; bases outside the gene matches: 6. In DNA form, the CDR3 reads TGTGCCAGCAGTGTGGGACAGATGCTCTACGAGCAGTACTTC. Amino acids: CASSVGQMLYEQYF. Full variable domain (outside the CDR3, taken from reference TRBV2 and TRBJ2-7): EPEVTQTPSHQVTQMGQEVILRCVPISNHLYFYWYRQILGQKVEFLVSFYNNEISEKSEIFDDQFSVERPDGSNFTLKIRSTKLEDSAMYFCASSVGQMLYEQYFGPGTRLTVT.

Comments on this clonotype: This may stem from a read error, because a much larger clone lies one nucleotide away. The rearrangement joins TRBV10-3 to TRBJ2-5; 10 bases agree with TRBD2. Judging by the DNA end, TRBJ2-1 fits better; the J call may be wrong. The germline V gene encodes CDR1 ENHRY and CDR2 SYGVKD. The CDR3 contains 17 residues. DNA of the CDR3: TGTGCCATCAGTGAGTCTTGGCAGGCTAGCGGGGGAAAGACCCAGTTCTTC. Its protein is CAISESWQASGGKTQFF.

This clonotype has at least ten counts. This chain links TRBV7-2 with TRBJ2-1, with D possibly being TRBD2 (6 bases). The CDR3 is 18 residues long. CDR1 and CDR2 (germline): SGHTA, FQGNSA. Trimming removed 1 base at V and 0 bases at J, with 16 bases between. In nucleotides, the CDR3 is TGTGCCAGCAGCTTAGAATGGGGTTGGGACTCCTCCTACAATGAGCAGTTCTTC. Its translation is CASSLEWGWDSSYNEQFF.